This T cell receptor (beta chain) was profiled in a study of blood T cell repertoires in COVID-19. As for the study in general: Whether acute or convalescent, the COVID-19 samples came from the United States, Italy and Spain. Sources were T cells, B-cell-depleted T cells, or PBMCs; the material itself was cDNA or gDNA.

V lost 4 bases to trimming and J lost 8 bases; unmatched junction nucleotides: 14. The CDR3 loop spans 17 amino acids. Germline V gives CDR1 LNHDA, CDR2 SQIVND (reference sequence). In the original analysis: Amplification of reference gene primers provided the estimated nucleated cell counts. Some clones are missing from TCRdb's copy, which holds only in-frame ones; the method was immunoSEQ multiplex PCR. That table supplies the V and J calls and clone size; D and trimming were determined from the DNA. Among approximately 220,000 clones listed, around 82% were seen once. The material sequenced was peripheral blood. This sequence joins TRBV19 and TRBJ1-4; 9 nucleotides align to TRBD1. This TCR came from a woman in her seventies with acute or convalescent COVID-19. As DNA, the CDR3 is TGTGCCAGTAGTAAACGACAGCCAAGGACAGGGGAAGAAAAACTGTTTTTT. This translates into CASSKRQPRTGEEKLFF.